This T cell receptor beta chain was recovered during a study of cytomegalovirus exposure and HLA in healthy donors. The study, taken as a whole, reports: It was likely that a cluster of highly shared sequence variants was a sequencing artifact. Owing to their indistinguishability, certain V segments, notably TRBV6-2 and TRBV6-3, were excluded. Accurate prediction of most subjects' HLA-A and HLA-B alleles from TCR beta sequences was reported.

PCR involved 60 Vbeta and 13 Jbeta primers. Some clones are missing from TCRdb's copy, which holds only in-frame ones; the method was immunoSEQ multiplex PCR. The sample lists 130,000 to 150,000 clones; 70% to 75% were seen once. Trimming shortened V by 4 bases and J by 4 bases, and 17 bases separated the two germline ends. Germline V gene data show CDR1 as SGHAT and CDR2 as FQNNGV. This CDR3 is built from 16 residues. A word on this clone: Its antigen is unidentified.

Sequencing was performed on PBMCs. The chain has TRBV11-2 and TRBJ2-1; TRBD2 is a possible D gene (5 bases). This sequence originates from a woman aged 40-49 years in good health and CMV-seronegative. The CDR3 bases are TGTGCCAGCAGCTCCCCAGTTACGGGAATTTACAATGAGCAGTTCTTC. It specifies CASSSPVTGIYNEQFF.